The clone carrying this T cell receptor beta chain turned up a few times. Its antigen is still unknown. MiXCR, applied by TCRdb to the RT-PCR reads, yields one record per CDR3 protein. This table has around 650,000 distinct CDR3 sequences, less than 20% appearing once. These data are taken from a study of response to subunit inactivated influenza vaccine. Germline loops: CDR1 MNHNY, CDR2 SVGAGI (reference sequence). Trimming pared 1 base from V and 5 bases from J, leaving 9 bases between. This CDR3 has 13 amino acids. Regarding the study as a whole: With each seasonal influenza vaccination, the authors suggested, few new T cells are recruited.

The sequence was collected from a man aged 50 to 59 who received an inactivated influenza vaccine. The gene calls are TRBV6-6 and TRBJ2-7, with a possible D match to TRBD1 (6 bases). The sample consisted of PBMCs from blood, taken roughly 13 days after vaccination. The CDR3: CASSYLSGDEQYF. In DNA form, the CDR3 reads TGTGCCAGCAGTTACTTATCAGGGGACGAGCAGTACTTC.